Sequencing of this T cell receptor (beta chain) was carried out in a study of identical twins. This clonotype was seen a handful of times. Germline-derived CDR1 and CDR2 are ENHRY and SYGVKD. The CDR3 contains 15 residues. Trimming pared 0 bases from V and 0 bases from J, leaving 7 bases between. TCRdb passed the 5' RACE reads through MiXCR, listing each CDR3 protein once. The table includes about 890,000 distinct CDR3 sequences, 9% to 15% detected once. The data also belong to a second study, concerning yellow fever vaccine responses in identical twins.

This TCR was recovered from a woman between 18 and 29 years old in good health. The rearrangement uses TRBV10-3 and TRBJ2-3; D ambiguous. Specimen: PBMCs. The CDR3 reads CAISESPTSTDTQYF. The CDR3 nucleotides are TGTGCCATCAGTGAGTCGCCTACAAGCACAGATACGCAGTATTTT.